A single sample gave rise to the 20 T cell receptor beta chains below, sequenced in a study of OX40 agonist ivuxolimab in advanced cancers. This table comes from immunoSEQ multiplex PCR, and its TCRdb copy is limited to in-frame clones, with some not included. This sample has more than 45,000 clones, with less than 90% found just once. Sequenced here: CD4+ or CD8+ T cells sorted from blood, sampled in a trial of the OX40 agonist ivuxolimab. These receptors were obtained from an adult with an advanced solid tumor such as melanoma, head and neck, liver or kidney cancer.

J is TRBJ1-2 and V is TRBV29-1, with D possibly being TRBD1 (5 bases). This CDR3 is built from 12 residues. CDR1 and CDR2 from the germline V gene are SQVTM and ANQGSEA. Trimming removed 4 bases from V and 2 bases from J, with 8 bases in between. CDR3 nucleotide sequence: TGCAGCGTTGCCGGGGGAAACTATGGCTACACCTTC. Its protein is CSVAGGNYGYTF.

The chain couples TRBV19 to TRBJ2-7; 9 bases match TRBD2. V was pared by 4 bases and J by 3 bases, with 16 bases of the junction left unmatched. This CDR3 region has 18 residues. Per the germline V gene, CDR1 is LNHDA and CDR2 is SQIVND (reference sequence). DNA of the CDR3: TGTGCCAGTAGTACTACCTCCACTAGCGGGCGATCGGGCTACGAGCAGTACTTC. The encoded protein is CASSTTSTSGRSGYEQYF. The whole variable domain, remainder taken from reference TRBV19 and TRBJ2-7, is DGGITQSPKYLFRKEGQNVTLSCEQNLNHDAMYWYRQDPGQGLRLIYYSQIVNDFQKGDIAEGYSVSREKKESFPLTVTSAQKNPTAFYLCASSTTSTSGRSGYEQYFGPGTRLTVT.

This chain links TRBV15 with TRBJ1-5, with no clear D. The CDR3 has 15 amino acids. Trimming stripped 0 bases from V and 7 bases from J, with 13 bases between. Germline V gene sequence: CDR1 LNHNV, CDR2 YYDKDF (reference sequence). This CDR3 reads CATSRDWASGQPQHF. The CDR3, as DNA: TGTGCCACCAGCAGAGATTGGGCCTCGGGACAGCCCCAGCATTTT.

V usage is TRBV7-6 and J usage is TRBJ2-1, with D unresolved. The CDR3 covers 15 residues. Germline CDR1 and CDR2: SGHVS and FNYEAQ. The germline V and J ends were trimmed by 5 bases and 2 bases, with 13 bases remaining between them. The CDR3 loop reads CASSPGRGPYNEQFF. In DNA form, the CDR3 reads TGTGCCAGCAGCCCCGGTCGAGGTCCCTACAATGAGCAGTTCTTC.

This clone was detected a few times. The V gene is TRBV9, the J gene TRBJ1-2, with D perhaps matching TRBD1 (6 bases). This CDR3 is built from 15 residues. The germline V gene encodes CDR1 SGDLS and CDR2 YYNGEE. With 3 bases removed from V and 5 bases from J, the gap between germline ends came to 17 bases. The CDR3 DNA reads as TGTGCCAGCAGCGGGCTAACAGGGATGCGGTATGGCTACACCTTC. Translated, it gives CASSGLTGMRYGYTF.

The count of this clone is one. The V and J genes are TRBV6-1 and TRBJ1-2, with 7 bases aligning to TRBD1. Germline-derived CDR1 and CDR2 are MNHNS and SASEGT. V dropped 4 bases and J dropped 7; count of bases not matched to a gene: 12. The CDR3 runs 15 residues. The CDR3 bases are TGTGCCAGCAGTGCAAACCGGGACAGCGCGGGTGGCTACACCTTC. Amino acids: CASSANRDSAGGYTF.

The J gene is TRBJ1-1, the V gene TRBV2; D is undetermined. V was cut by 3 bases and J by 3 bases, with 8 bases left in between. The germline CDR1 and CDR2 sequences are SNHLY and FYNNEI. This CDR3 has 13 residues. The DNA of the CDR3 is TGTGCCAGCAGTGAGGCGGCCGACACTGAAGCTTTCTTT. Protein product: CASSEAADTEAFF.

This chain links TRBV7-9 with TRBJ2-3; no reliable D call. V shed 1 base and J shed 5 bases, with 16 bases lying between them. Germline V CDR1 and CDR2: SEHNR, FQNEAQ (reference sequence). The CDR3 totals 16 residues. The CDR3 nucleotides are TGTGCCAGCAGCTTAGAGGGTATGGCGCTTAGAGATACGCAGTATTTT. It encodes CASSLEGMALRDTQYF.

CDR3 sequence (DNA): TGTGCCAGCAGCAGGGGGACATACGCTGAAGCTTTCTTT. Encoded protein: CASSRGTYAEAFF. The genes are TRBV5-4 and TRBJ1-1; maybe TRBD1 (6 bases). The CDR3 has 13 amino acids. CDR1 is SGHNT, CDR2 YYREEE, per germline (reference sequence). V shed 4 bases and J shed 6 bases, with 13 bases lying between them. The complete variable domain, with remaining parts taken from reference TRBV5-4 and TRBJ1-1, reads ETGVTQSPTHLIKTRGQQVTLRCSSQSGHNTVSWYQQALGQGPQFIFQYYREEENGRGNFPPRFSGLQFPNYSSELNVNALELDDSALYLCASSRGTYAEAFFGQGTRLTVV.

The chain has TRBV28 and TRBJ2-1, with D hard to call. Germline V gene lookup returns CDR1 MDHEN and CDR2 SYDVKM. The CDR3 has 15 amino acids. V gave up 7 bases and J gave up 0 bases, with 13 bases separating them. The CDR3 spells CASTARLSSYNEQFF. In nucleotides, the CDR3 is TGTGCCAGCACTGCTAGGCTAAGCTCCTACAATGAGCAGTTCTTC.

The chain uses TRBV9 and TRBJ1-2; TRBD1 matches 7 bases. The germline CDR1 and CDR2 sequences are SGDLS and YYNGEE. CDR3 size: 14 residues. V shed 3 bases and J 4 bases; nucleotides not matched to a gene: 6. CDR3 bases: TGTGCCAGCAGCGCCAGGGGGGTGGGCTATGGCTACACCTTC. Translating it yields CASSARGVGYGYTF.

The genes are TRBV28 and TRBJ2-5; D tentatively reads TRBD1 or TRBD2 (5 bases each). Near its end, the DNA agrees better with TRBJ2-7, so the J call may be wrong. The CDR3 consists of 14 residues. Germline-derived CDR1 and CDR2 are MDHEN and SYDVKM. CDR3 protein: CASSPGTSGYEQYF. DNA for the CDR3: TGTGCCAGCAGCCCAGGGACCTCCGGGTACGAGCAGTACTTC.

The chain links TRBV19 to TRBJ1-5; 8 nucleotides align to TRBD1. CDR3 size: 15 residues. The V and J ends lost 3 bases and 7 bases, in that order; junction bases with no gene match: 8. Per germline, CDR1 LNHDA and CDR2 SQIVND (reference sequence). The CDR3 region has the DNA TGTGCCAGTAGTATGGGGCAGGGGGCCGGGCAGCCCCAGCATTTT. This encodes CASSMGQGAGQPQHF. The full variable domain, completed using reference TRBV19 and TRBJ1-5, is DGGITQSPKYLFRKEGQNVTLSCEQNLNHDAMYWYRQDPGQGLRLIYYSQIVNDFQKGDIAEGYSVSREKKESFPLTVTSAQKNPTAFYLCASSMGQGAGQPQHFGDGTRLSIL.

V gene TRBV28 combines with J gene TRBJ1-1, with D perhaps matching TRBD1 (5 bases). V lost 5 bases, J lost 5 bases, and 12 bases lay in between. CDR3 size: 13 residues. The germline gives CDR1 MDHEN, CDR2 SYDVKM. The CDR3 sequence: CASSPGPWTEAFF. The CDR3 DNA sequence: TGTGCCAGCAGTCCGGGACCTTGGACTGAAGCTTTCTTT. The whole variable domain, filled in from reference TRBV28 and TRBJ1-1, reads DVKVTQSSRYLVKRTGEKVFLECVQDMDHENMFWYRQDPGLGLRLIYFSYDVKMKEKGDIPEGYSVSREKKERFSLILESASTNQTSMYLCASSPGPWTEAFFGQGTRLTVV.

The chain carries TRBV28 and TRBJ1-1, with a weak D call TRBD1 (6 bases). The V gene lost 6 bases and the J gene lost 11 bases, with 31 bases spanning the gap. Germline CDR1 MDHEN, CDR2 SYDVKM. This CDR3 contains 17 residues. This chain's CDR3 is CASRTQGATTPSVQAFF. The CDR3 DNA follows: TGTGCCAGCAGAACACAGGGCGCGACAACCCCCTCGGTTCAGGCTTTCTTT.

This chain links TRBV2 with TRBJ1-1, with no clear D. CDR3 length: 14 residues. The germline CDR1 and CDR2 sequences are SNHLY and FYNNEI. Trimming took off 2 bases at V and 4 bases at J, with 11 bases between the two ends. CDR3 loop: CASSERRAGTEAFF. CDR3 nucleotides: TGTGCCAGCAGTGAACGGCGGGCGGGCACTGAAGCTTTCTTT. The full variable domain, completed using reference TRBV2 and TRBJ1-1, is EPEVTQTPSHQVTQMGQEVILRCVPISNHLYFYWYRQILGQKVEFLVSFYNNEISEKSEIFDDQFSVERPDGSNFTLKIRSTKLEDSAMYFCASSERRAGTEAFFGQGTRLTVV.

The J gene is TRBJ1-5, the V gene TRBV4-1; D is uncertain. This CDR3 contains 15 residues. Per germline, CDR1 MGHRA and CDR2 YSYEKL. The ends were cut back, 1 base at V and 0 bases at J, with 7 bases in the middle. The chain's CDR3 is CASSQVHDSNQPQHF. CDR3 bases: TGCGCCAGCAGCCAAGTTCACGATAGCAATCAGCCCCAGCATTTT.

V gene TRBV19 combines with J gene TRBJ2-1; 7 nucleotides line up with TRBD1. The V gene's germline CDR1 is LNHDA and CDR2 SQIVND (reference sequence). The CDR3 contains 14 residues. J lost 0 bases, V lost 5 bases, and 1 base had no gene match. CDR3 sequence reads: CASSSGGSYNEQFF. For the CDR3, the DNA is TGTGCCAGTAGTTCAGGGGGCTCCTACAATGAGCAGTTCTTC. The variable domain in full, completed from reference TRBV19 and TRBJ2-1, reads DGGITQSPKYLFRKEGQNVTLSCEQNLNHDAMYWYRQDPGQGLRLIYYSQIVNDFQKGDIAEGYSVSREKKESFPLTVTSAQKNPTAFYLCASSSGGSYNEQFFGPGTRLTVL.

The rearrangement links TRBV18 to TRBJ2-2; 8 bases line up with TRBD1. Germline CDR1 is KGHSH and CDR2 is LQKENI. Trimming at V came to 3 bases and at J to 6 bases, leaving 9 bases not matched to a gene. This CDR3 has 16 residues. The CDR3 spells CASSPQADRDSGELFF. CDR3 DNA: TGTGCCAGCTCACCCCAGGCGGACAGGGATTCCGGGGAGCTGTTTTTT.

The V call is TRBV6-1, the J call TRBJ2-1; 7 bases are shared with TRBD2. Germline V CDR1 and CDR2: MNHNS, SASEGT. V lost 8 bases and J lost 4; bases outside the gene matches: 8. The CDR3 extends over 14 amino acids. CDR3: CASLDGGIYNEQFF. In DNA form, the CDR3 reads TGTGCCAGCCTTGACGGGGGGATATACAATGAGCAGTTCTTC.